This T cell receptor beta chain was identified during a study of T cell responses to AZD1222 COVID-19 vaccine. Study-wide results and caveats: Unmutated variant regions are reportedly the target of nearly half of TCRs that are spike-specific. The donor group comprised mostly white British people and more females; the analysis possibly underestimated clonal diversity. All repertoire sampling was performed exclusively after the peak T cell response.

The V gene's germline CDR1 is SEHNR and CDR2 FQNEAQ (reference sequence). V shed 4 bases and J shed 9 bases, with 12 bases lying between them. CDR3 length: 12 residues. A note on this clone: Its specificity is not known.

Profiling relied on immunoSEQ multiplex PCR, and the TCRdb table lists in-frame clones only, not all of them. The data contain around 150,000 clones, approximately 95% of them singletons. This receptor was obtained from an adult who received the AZD1222 COVID-19 vaccine. The input for sequencing was peripheral blood, taken 28 days after the second AZD1222 dose. The V gene is TRBV7-9, the J gene TRBJ1-1, with D tentatively TRBD1 (6 bases). The CDR3, as DNA: TGTGCCAGCAGCTCACAGGGTTCCCAAGCTTTCTTT. Encoded protein: CASSSQGSQAFF.